This entry lists 24 T cell receptor beta chains sequenced from one sample in a study of blood T cell repertoires in COVID-19. Sequencing used immunoSEQ multiplex PCR; TCRdb keeps in-frame clones, though not all of them. The data contain a few hundred thousand clones, roughly 85% of them singletons. Sequencing was performed on peripheral blood. Receptor source: a man in his late teens or twenties with active or convalescent COVID-19.

V usage is TRBV7-2 and J usage is TRBJ2-5; 11 bases are a match to TRBD2. The CDR3 totals 18 residues. The V segment lost 7 bases and the J segment 5 bases; nucleotides outside the gene matches: 18. In germline, CDR1 is SGHTA, CDR2 FQGNSA. CDR3 sequence reads: CASNLDFTSGSQWETQYF. The CDR3 bases are TGTGCCAGCAACCTAGACTTCACTAGCGGGAGTCAATGGGAGACCCAGTACTTC.

The chain combines TRBV6-6 with TRBJ1-1; no firm D call. The germline gives CDR1 MNHNY, CDR2 SVGAGI (reference sequence). The germline V and J ends were trimmed by 7 bases and 4 bases, with 13 bases remaining between them. CDR3 size: 13 residues. CDR3: CASITTGGTEAFF. Written as DNA, the CDR3 is TGTGCCAGCATTACCACCGGAGGCACTGAAGCTTTCTTT.

The chain uses TRBV10-3 and TRBJ1-2, with 8 bases that match TRBD1. Trimming removed 6 bases from V and 8 bases from J; junction bases left unmatched: 11. CDR3 length equals 14 residues. The germline V gene has CDR1 ENHRY and CDR2 SYGVKD. This CDR3 reads CAISPDRAQGGYTF. CDR3 DNA sequence: TGTGCCATCAGCCCGGACAGGGCCCAGGGGGGCTACACCTTC.

Turning to this clone: At one end the junction does not follow the germline gene, possibly because of a read error. The CDR3 nucleotides are TGTGCTAGCAGCTTAGAAGTTTCGGGGAGCGGGAACGGTGAGCAGTTCTTC. Translated: CASSLEVSGSGNGEQFF. This sequence joins TRBV7-7 and TRBJ2-1; 7 bases agree with TRBD2. The CDR3 totals 17 residues. Germline CDR1 SSHAT, CDR2 FNYEAQ (reference sequence).

J is TRBJ1-3 and V is TRBV7-9, with 8 positions matching TRBD1. Trimming took 5 bases from V and 6 from J; bases not matched to a gene: 15. CDR3 length equals 17 residues. The germline CDR1 and CDR2 sequences are SEHNR and FQNEAQ (reference sequence). In DNA, the CDR3 is TGTGCCAGCAGCGCATATGGCTTTGGACAGGGTGAAAACACCATATATTTT. It encodes CASSAYGFGQGENTIYF.

The chain employs TRBV13 and TRBJ2-1; 11 bases match TRBD1. This CDR3 spans 18 amino acids. V lost 4 bases and J lost 7; bases outside the gene matches: 15. Germline loops: CDR1 PRHDT, CDR2 FYEKMQ (reference sequence). The CDR3 DNA reads as TGTGCCAGCAGCTCAGGACAGGGGGCGTCTCTTTGGGGTAATGAGCAGTTCTTC. Its protein is CASSSGQGASLWGNEQFF.

This clone was recorded only once. This chain uses TRBV9 with TRBJ2-1, with TRBD2 matching over 10 bases. Germline V gene lookup returns CDR1 SGDLS and CDR2 YYNGEE. The CDR3 has 15 amino acids. V lost 3 bases and J lost 7; bases outside the gene matches: 7. CDR3 sequence reads: CASSAPSGSMNEQFF. In nucleotides, the CDR3 is TGTGCCAGCAGCGCCCCTAGCGGGAGTATGAATGAGCAGTTCTTC. Full variable domain (rest looked up from reference TRBV9 and TRBJ2-1): DSGVTQTPKHLITATGQRVTLRCSPRSGDLSVYWYQQSLDQGLQFLIQYYNGEERAKGNILERFSAQQFPDLHSELNLSSLELGDSALYFCASSAPSGSMNEQFFGPGTRLTVL.

The V gene is TRBV15, the J gene TRBJ2-5; D may be TRBD1 (6 bases). Germline CDR1 and CDR2: LNHNV and YYDKDF (reference sequence). This CDR3 spans 14 amino acids. V lost 4 bases, J lost 4 bases, and 13 bases lay in between. CDR3 sequence (DNA): TGTGCCACCAGCACGCGGACAGCCCGAGAGACCCAGTACTTC. It yields the protein CATSTRTARETQYF.

The chain couples TRBV7-3 to TRBJ2-2; no clear D. In germline, CDR1 is SGHTA, CDR2 FQGTGA. V lost 5 bases and J 1 base, leaving 8 bases between the germline ends. The CDR3 is 14 residues long. The chain's CDR3 is CASSPNGNTGELFF. The CDR3 DNA reads as TGTGCCAGCAGCCCAAACGGGAACACCGGGGAGCTGTTTTTT.

The rearrangement uses TRBV14 and TRBJ1-2; D remains ambiguous. This CDR3 region has 12 residues. V was shortened by 3 bases and J by 8 bases, with 10 bases between the two germline ends. Germline CDR1 is SGHDN and CDR2 is FVKESK. The CDR3 bases are TGTGCCAGCAGCCAGGTTGGAGGCGGCTACACCTTC. It codes for CASSQVGGGYTF.

The sample holds one count of this clone. The rearrangement links TRBV28 to TRBJ1-3; no definite D call. V lost 6 bases, J lost 0 bases, and 9 bases lay in between. The CDR3 covers 14 residues. Per germline, CDR1 MDHEN and CDR2 SYDVKM. The CDR3 region has the DNA TGTGCCAGCAGCCGTCGCGGCTCTGGAAACACCATATATTTT. This gives the protein CASSRRGSGNTIYF.

This sequence joins TRBV4-2 and TRBJ1-4, with TRBD1 identical over 9 bases. The V gene end was trimmed by 3 bases and the J gene end by 0 bases; junction bases not matched to a gene: 2. Germline CDR1 and CDR2: LGHNA and YNFKEQ. The CDR3 is 16 amino acids. CDR3 loop: CASSQGQGATNEKLFF. The CDR3 DNA follows: TGTGCCAGCAGCCAGGGACAGGGAGCAACTAATGAAAAACTGTTTTTT.

The chain combines TRBV3-1 (or the pseudogene TRBV3-2) with TRBJ2-7; 13 bases fit TRBD2. Germline V lookup: CDR1 LGHDT, CDR2 YNNKEL (reference sequence). This CDR3 is built from 17 residues. J lost 2 bases, V lost 4 bases, and 8 bases had no gene match. CDR3 region: CASSRGTSGASTYEQYF. Here the CDR3 DNA reads TGTGCCAGCAGCCGAGGGACTAGCGGGGCCTCAACCTACGAGCAGTACTTC.

This clone appeared once. Germline and junction disagree at one end, which may indicate a read error. The chain couples TRBV28 to TRBJ1-4; D gene uncertain. The CDR3 runs 10 residues. The germline V gene encodes CDR1 MDHEN and CDR2 SYDVKM. The CDR3 loop is CANSGDKLFF. The CDR3, as DNA: TGTGCCAACAGTGGAGATAAACTGTTTTTT.

The V call is TRBV11-2, the J call TRBJ2-3, with 9 bases matching TRBD2. J lost 2 bases, V lost 0 bases, and 9 bases had no gene match. The CDR3 runs 18 residues. The germline V gene has CDR1 SGHAT and CDR2 FQNNGV. In DNA, the CDR3 is TGTGCCAGCAGCTTAGATTTCGGGCTAGCGGGGACCACAGATACGCAGTATTTT. Translation: CASSLDFGLAGTTDTQYF.

The chain uses TRBV9 and TRBJ1-1; maybe TRBD1 (5 bases). The germline CDR1 and CDR2 sequences are SGDLS and YYNGEE. V lost 0 bases to trimming and J lost 3 bases, with 18 bases between them. This CDR3 comprises 17 residues. Here the CDR3 DNA reads TGTGCCAGCAGCGTAGACCCGGGCCTCCGGGGGGACACTGAAGCTTTCTTT. Translating it yields CASSVDPGLRGDTEAFF.

The CDR3 is CASSGHGTGGSNQPQHF. The DNA of the CDR3 is TGTGCCAGTAGTGGACACGGGACAGGGGGTTCCAATCAGCCCCAGCATTTT. The chain recombines TRBV19 with TRBJ1-5; 11 bases line up with TRBD1. This CDR3 spans 17 amino acids. The junction had 9 bases not matched to a gene; V was cut back by 5 bases and J by 3 bases. Germline values: CDR1 LNHDA, CDR2 SQIVND (reference sequence).

The V gene is TRBV7-2, the J gene TRBJ2-2; possible D gene TRBD1, 5 bases. The V end lost 4 bases, the J end lost 5 bases, and 8 bases lay between the germline ends. Germline CDR1 reads SGHTA; CDR2 reads FQGNSA. The CDR3 runs 13 residues. The CDR3 DNA reads as TGTGCCAGCAGCTCCAGGGTTACCGGGGAGCTGTTTTTT. This translates into CASSSRVTGELFF. The full variable domain, with the rest looked up from reference TRBV7-2 and TRBJ2-2, is GAGVSQSPSNKVTEKGKDVELRCDPISGHTALYWYRQSLGQGLEFLIYFQGNSAPDKSGLPSDRFSAERTGGSVSTLTIQRTQQEDSAVYLCASSSRVTGELFFGEGSRLTVL.

The CDR3 region is CASSETGQGGGGELFF. The CDR3 DNA sequence: TGCGCCAGCAGCGAGACGGGACAGGGAGGTGGCGGGGAGCTGTTTTTT. The V gene is TRBV5-1, the J gene TRBJ2-2; 9 bases are a match to TRBD1. Per germline, CDR1 SGHRS and CDR2 YFSETQ. The CDR3 spans 16 residues. The junction had 11 bases not matched to a gene; V was cut back by 4 bases and J by 7 bases. Full variable domain (remainder filled in from reference TRBV5-1 and TRBJ2-2): KAGVTQTPRYLIKTRGQQVTLSCSPISGHRSVSWYQQTPGQGLQFLFEYFSETQRNKGNFPGRFSGRQFSNSRSEMNVSTLELGDSALYLCASSETGQGGGGELFFGEGSRLTVL.

The gene calls are TRBV24-1 and TRBJ1-1; D is possibly TRBD1 (5 bases). The V end was cut by 7 bases, the J end by 6 bases, with 17 bases between. CDR3 length: 14 amino acids. CDR1 is KGHDR, CDR2 SFDVKD, per germline. CDR3 nucleotides: TGTGCCACCAGGGGCGGGGGGGTTAAGGCTGAAGCTTTCTTT. This translates into CATRGGGVKAEAFF.

This clone was picked up a small number of times. The chain uses TRBV20-1 and TRBJ1-1; 7 nucleotides match TRBD1. The CDR3 loop spans 11 amino acids. The trim removed 3 bases at V and 8 bases at J, leaving 3 bases unmatched. CDR1 DFQATT and CDR2 SNEGSKA come from the germline V gene (reference sequence). The CDR3 coding sequence is TGCAGTGCTAGTAGGGGGCCCGAAGCTTTCTTT. This translates into CSASRGPEAFF.

This clone was found a few times. V and J are TRBV13 and TRBJ2-7; 7 positions agree with TRBD1. The CDR3 length is 16 residues. V trimming: 6 bases; J trimming: 0 bases; junction bases outside the gene matches: 11. Germline lookup yields CDR1 PRHDT and CDR2 FYEKMQ (reference sequence). The CDR3 loop reads CASSTRQGAFSYEQYF. The CDR3 coding sequence is TGTGCCAGCAGTACCCGACAGGGTGCGTTCTCCTACGAGCAGTACTTC.

This clone has just a few counts. This chain connects TRBV19 to TRBJ1-5; possible D gene TRBD1, 6 bases. There are 14 residues in the CDR3. CDR1 is LNHDA, CDR2 SQIVND, per germline (reference sequence). V was shortened by 7 bases and J by 0 bases, with 10 bases between the two germline ends. The DNA of the CDR3 is TGTGCCAGTACGACCAGGGGTAGCAATCAGCCCCAGCATTTT. Translating it yields CASTTRGSNQPQHF.

The chain recombines TRBV30 with TRBJ1-1; D is undetermined. The CDR3 runs 15 residues. The germline CDR1 and CDR2 sequences are GTSNPN and SVGIG (reference sequence). Trimming stripped 0 bases from V and 1 base from J, with 12 bases between. The DNA for the CDR3 is TGTGCCTGGAGTGTCCCTAGTGTCCGGAACACTGAAGCTTTCTTT. It yields the protein CAWSVPSVRNTEAFF.